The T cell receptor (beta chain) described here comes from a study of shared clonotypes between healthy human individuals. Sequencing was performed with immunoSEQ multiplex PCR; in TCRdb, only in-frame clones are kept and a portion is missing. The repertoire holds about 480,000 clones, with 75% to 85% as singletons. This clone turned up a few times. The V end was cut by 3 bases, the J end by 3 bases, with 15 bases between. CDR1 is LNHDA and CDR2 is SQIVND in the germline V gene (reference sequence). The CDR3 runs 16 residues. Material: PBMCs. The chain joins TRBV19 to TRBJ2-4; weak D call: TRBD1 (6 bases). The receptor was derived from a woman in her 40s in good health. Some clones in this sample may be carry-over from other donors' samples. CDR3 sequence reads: CASSIRATGNKNIQYF. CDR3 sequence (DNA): TGTGCCAGTAGTATTCGGGCGACAGGTAACAAAAACATTCAGTACTTC.